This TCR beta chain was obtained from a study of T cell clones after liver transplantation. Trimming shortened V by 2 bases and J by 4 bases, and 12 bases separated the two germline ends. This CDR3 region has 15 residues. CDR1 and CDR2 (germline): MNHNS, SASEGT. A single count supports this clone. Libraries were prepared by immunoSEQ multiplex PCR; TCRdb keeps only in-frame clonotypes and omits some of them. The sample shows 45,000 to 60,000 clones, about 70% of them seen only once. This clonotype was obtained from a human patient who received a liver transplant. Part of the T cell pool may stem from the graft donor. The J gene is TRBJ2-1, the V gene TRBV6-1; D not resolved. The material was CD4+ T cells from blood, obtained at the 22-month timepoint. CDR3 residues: CASSERPDPYNEQFF. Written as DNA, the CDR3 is TGTGCCAGCAGTGAAAGACCGGACCCATACAATGAGCAGTTCTTC.